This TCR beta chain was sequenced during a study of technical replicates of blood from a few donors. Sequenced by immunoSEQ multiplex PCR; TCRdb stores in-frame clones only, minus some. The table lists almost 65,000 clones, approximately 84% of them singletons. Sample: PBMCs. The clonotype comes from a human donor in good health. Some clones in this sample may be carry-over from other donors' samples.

The CDR3 here is CASSLKSGSRQETQYF. For the CDR3, the DNA is TGTGCCAGCAGCTTGAAATCGGGGAGCCGCCAAGAGACCCAGTACTTC. The chain joins TRBV5-4 to TRBJ2-5, with D possibly being TRBD2 (5 bases). Germline CDR1 SGHNT, CDR2 YYREEE (reference sequence). This CDR3 has 16 amino acids. The V and J ends lost 1 base and 1 base respectively, with 14 bases between them.